The present T cell receptor beta chain was sequenced within a study of T cell repertoires in cytomegalovirus infection. Study at large: It was recently identified HLA-C-restricted and well-studied HLA-B-restricted CMV epitopes that the study used. Public TCR beta signatures indicated both CMV infection and matching HLA type.

This clonotype was found many times. The antigen is not known. Notes on the study in general: People with CMV and the relevant HLA were identified by cumulative public TCR beta family frequency.

TCRdb analysed the reads with MiXCR anew, one entry per CDR3 protein. The sample contains about 900,000 distinct CDR3 sequences, more than 25% of which appear only once. Germline CDR1 is SGHVS and CDR2 is FNYEAQ. This CDR3 has 13 residues. The ends were cut back, 5 bases at V and 5 bases at J, with 12 bases in the middle. The V and J genes are TRBV7-6 and TRBJ1-1, with D possibly being TRBD1 (5 bases). This clonotype was obtained from a human donor in good health (CMV status not recorded). Some clones in this sample may be carry-over from other donors' samples. Source: cultured CD8+ T cells from PBMCs, taken from culture after CMV antigen stimulation. CDR3 amino acids: CASSRGEGTEAFF. CDR3 sequence (DNA): TGTGCCAGCAGCCGCGGAGAGGGGACTGAAGCTTTCTTT.